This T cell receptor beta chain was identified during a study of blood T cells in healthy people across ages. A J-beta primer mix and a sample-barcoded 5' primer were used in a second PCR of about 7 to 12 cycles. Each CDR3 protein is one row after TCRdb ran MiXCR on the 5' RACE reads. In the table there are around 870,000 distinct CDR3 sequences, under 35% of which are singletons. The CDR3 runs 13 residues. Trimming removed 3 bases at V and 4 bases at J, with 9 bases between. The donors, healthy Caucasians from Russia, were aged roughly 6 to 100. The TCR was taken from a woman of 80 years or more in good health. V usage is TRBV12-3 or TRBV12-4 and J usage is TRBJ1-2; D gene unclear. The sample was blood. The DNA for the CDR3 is TGTGCCAGCAGTTTTGGGGATGGCTATGGCTACACCTTC. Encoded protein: CASSFGDGYGYTF.